The 4 T cell receptor beta chains given below trace back to one sample, sequenced in a study of blood T cell repertoires in COVID-19. The protocol was immunoSEQ multiplex PCR, while the TCRdb copy is restricted to in-frame clones and leaves out a portion. This table holds fewer than 200,000 clones, 76% found once. Sequencing used peripheral blood. These receptors came from a woman between 50 and 59 years old with active or convalescent COVID-19.

J is TRBJ1-1 and V is TRBV7-3; tentatively, D is TRBD1 (5 bases). CDR3 length equals 12 residues. The germline CDR1 and CDR2 sequences are SGHTA and FQGTGA. V was cut by 2 bases and J by 11 bases, with 12 bases left in between. CDR3 region: CASSLGSGRAFF. CDR3 sequence (DNA): TGTGCCAGCAGCTTAGGTTCAGGGCGGGCTTTCTTT.

As regards this clone: The same CDR3 can be traced to other DNA sequences in this sample. The J gene is TRBJ1-2, the V gene TRBV6-5, with 7 bases that match TRBD1. Germline loops: CDR1 MNHEY, CDR2 SVGAGI. This CDR3 contains 14 residues. With 0 bases clipped from V and 2 bases from J, the junction kept 0 bases outside the gene matches. The CDR3 DNA is TGTGCCAGCAGTTACTCGACAGGGAACTATGGCTACACCTTC. Protein sequence: CASSYSTGNYGYTF.

V is TRBV11-1 and J is TRBJ2-5; perhaps TRBD2 as D (5 bases). Germline V gives CDR1 SGHAT, CDR2 FQDESV (reference sequence). Trimming removed 5 bases at V and 0 bases at J, with 13 bases between. This CDR3 has 15 amino acids. CDR3 in DNA: TGTGCCAGCAGCCGCCATTCGGACTACCAAGAGACCCAGTACTTC. It encodes CASSRHSDYQETQYF.

CDR3 sequence (DNA): TGTGCCTGGATTACCCGAGGGCCGGGGTTTGGCTACACCTTC. Protein: CAWITRGPGFGYTF. The J gene is TRBJ1-2, the V gene TRBV30; no reliable D call. The CDR3 extends over 14 amino acids. Germline lookup yields CDR1 GTSNPN and CDR2 SVGIG (reference sequence). The germline V and J ends were trimmed by 4 bases and 7 bases, with 19 bases remaining between them.